The 14 T cell receptor beta chains in this list originate from one sample, sequenced in a study of response to subunit inactivated influenza vaccine. Each CDR3 protein gets one entry after TCRdb re-called the RT-PCR reads with MiXCR. In the table there are about 700,000 distinct CDR3 sequences, approximately 13% of which are singletons. The input for sequencing was PBMCs from blood, taken 14 to 15 days before vaccination. All receptors come from a man aged 45-65 years who received an inactivated influenza vaccine.

The V gene is TRBV20-1, the J gene TRBJ2-7; 15 nucleotides line up with TRBD2. There are 17 residues in the CDR3. V shed 8 bases, J shed 4 bases, and the junction held 15 bases outside the gene matches. The V gene's germline CDR1 is DFQATT and CDR2 SNEGSKA (reference sequence). CDR3 protein: CSTKRTSGREGRYEQYF. The CDR3 DNA follows: TGCAGTACAAAGAGGACTAGCGGGAGGGAGGGTAGGTACGAGCAGTACTTC.

The V call is TRBV20-1, the J call TRBJ1-4; a possible D gene is TRBD1 (5 bases). The CDR3 is made up of 12 amino acids. CDR1 and CDR2 from the germline V gene are DFQATT and SNEGSKA (reference sequence). CDR3 in amino acids: CSVVRANEKLFF. DNA of the CDR3: TGCAGCGTAGTCAGGGCTAATGAAAAACTGTTTTTT.

Worth noting for this clonotype: At one boundary the junction diverges from the germline segment, which might be a read error. V gene TRBV7-9 combines with J gene TRBJ1-1, with a tentative D call TRBD1 (6 bases). Germline V gives CDR1 SEHNR, CDR2 FQNEAQ (reference sequence). The CDR3 has 13 amino acids. CDR3 in amino acids: CASRLTGITEALF. Here the CDR3 DNA reads TGTGCCAGCAGGTTAACAGGGATCACTGAAGCTTTGTTT. Based on the CDR3 plus reference TRBV7-9 and TRBJ1-1, the full variable domain is DTGVSQNPRHKITKRGQNVTFRCDPISEHNRLYWYRQTLGQGPEFLTYFQNEAQLEKSRLLSDRFSAERPKGSFSTLEIQRTEQGDSAMYLCASRLTGITEALFGQGTRLTVV.

CDR3 residues: CASSIGDGNQPQHF. The CDR3 DNA is TGTGCCAGCAGTATAGGGGACGGCAATCAGCCCCAGCATTTT. V and J are TRBV6-1 and TRBJ1-5; a weak D match, TRBD1 (5 bases). Germline V gives CDR1 MNHNS, CDR2 SASEGT. V gave up 5 bases and J gave up 2 bases, with 10 bases separating them. CDR3 length equals 14 residues.

The chain links TRBV5-1 to TRBJ1-1; D may be TRBD1 (6 bases). Germline CDR1 is SGHRS and CDR2 is YFSETQ. The CDR3 has 15 amino acids. V lost 4 bases and J 0 bases, leaving 13 bases between the germline ends. CDR3 nucleotides: TGCGCCAGCAGCATTGGACAGCATATGAACACTGAAGCTTTCTTT. It is translated as CASSIGQHMNTEAFF.

In this sample, this clonotype turned up a few times. CDR3 in amino acids: CSATKGATNYGYTF. The CDR3 DNA follows: TGCAGTGCTACTAAGGGGGCTACTAACTATGGCTACACCTTC. This chain uses TRBV20-1 with TRBJ1-2, with 7 bases that match TRBD1. CDR1 is DFQATT and CDR2 is SNEGSKA in the germline V gene (reference sequence). V was clipped by 4 bases and J by 0 bases; unmatched bases: 5. The CDR3 consists of 14 residues.

This sequence joins TRBV5-1 and TRBJ1-1; TRBD1 might be the D (6 bases). Trimming left V 3 bases short and J 1 base short, with 10 bases between. This CDR3 comprises 14 residues. Germline lookup yields CDR1 SGHRS and CDR2 YFSETQ. The CDR3 DNA is TGCGCCAGCAGCTGGGGGGCCGGGAACACTGAAGCTTTCTTT. This sequence encodes CASSWGAGNTEAFF.

Only a few counts were recorded for this clonotype. This chain connects TRBV4-1 to TRBJ1-1, with D uncertain. The germline V gene encodes CDR1 MGHRA and CDR2 YSYEKL. V dropped 0 bases and J dropped 1 base, with 6 bases sitting between them. This CDR3 has 14 amino acids. This CDR3 reads CASSQERQNTEAFF. CDR3 coding DNA: TGCGCCAGCAGCCAAGAAAGGCAGAACACTGAAGCTTTCTTT.

This clonotype was recorded a few times. V is TRBV6-2 or TRBV6-3 and J is TRBJ2-1; tentatively, D is TRBD2 (6 bases). Germline CDR1 MNHEY, CDR2 SVGEGT. V was clipped by 6 bases and J by 10 bases, with 13 bases between them. This CDR3 has 12 amino acids. The CDR3 DNA sequence: TGTGCCAGCAGCATAGGACTACCCGAGCAGTTCTTC. It encodes CASSIGLPEQFF.

This clonotype has just a few counts. The V call is TRBV29-1, the J call TRBJ2-3; 8 bases fit TRBD2. Looked up from germline, CDR1 is SQVTM and CDR2 is ANQGSEA. V lost 1 base, J lost 3 bases, and 9 bases stayed unmatched. This CDR3 contains 16 residues. CDR3 loop: CSVEGYSGGNTDTQYF. As DNA, the CDR3 is TGCAGCGTTGAAGGTTACTCGGGGGGGAATACAGATACGCAGTATTTT.

This clonotype was picked up a small number of times. The chain recombines TRBV10-3 with TRBJ2-4; no reliable D call. CDR1 and CDR2 (germline): ENHRY, SYGVKD. V was pared by 10 bases and J by 7 bases, with 17 bases between. The CDR3 contains 13 residues. CDR3: CASRKQQANIQYF. Written as DNA, the CDR3 is TGTGCCAGCCGTAAACAGCAGGCGAACATTCAGTACTTC.

This sequence joins TRBV20-1 and TRBJ2-3; TRBD2 matches 7 bases. CDR3 length: 15 residues. The V and J ends lost 0 bases and 4 bases, in that order; junction bases with no gene match: 7. Germline CDR1 is DFQATT and CDR2 is SNEGSKA (reference sequence). The CDR3 region is CSAREGGSIPDTQYF. CDR3 coding DNA: TGCAGTGCTAGAGAAGGCGGGAGCATCCCAGATACGCAGTATTTT.

This clonotype was detected a few times. The genes are TRBV7-6 and TRBJ2-2, with TRBD1 matching 8 bases. With V trimmed by 5 bases and J by 4 bases, 6 bases remained unmatched. The CDR3 has 15 residues. Germline V gene lookup returns CDR1 SGHVS and CDR2 FNYEAQ. The CDR3 DNA reads as TGTGCCAGCAGCATGTCAGGGGGCCGCACCGGGGAGCTGTTTTTT. The encoded protein is CASSMSGGRTGELFF. The full variable domain, completed using reference TRBV7-6 and TRBJ2-2, is GAGVSQSPRYKVTKRGQDVALRCDPISGHVSLYWYRQALGQGPEFLTYFNYEAQQDKSGLPNDRFSAERPEGSISTLTIQRTEQRDSAMYRCASSMSGGRTGELFFGEGSRLTVL.

With regard to this clonotype: The junction differs from germline at one of its ends, possibly a read error. J is TRBJ2-7 and V is TRBV28; 10 nucleotides match TRBD2. Per the germline V gene, CDR1 is MDHEN and CDR2 is SYDVKM. This CDR3 is 12 amino acids long. The DNA for the CDR3 is TGTCCCAGCAAGGCTAGCGGGAGCGAGCAGTACTTC. The encoded protein is CPSKASGSEQYF.